This T cell receptor (beta chain) derives from a study of shared clonotypes between healthy human individuals. Study-wide findings and caveats: Several donors held about 5% of naive CD4 clonotypes in common. Among the subsets, naive ones generally showed larger estimated richness than memory ones.

Points on this clone: Its target is unknown.

V gave up 5 bases and J gave up 3 bases; unmatched junction bases: 8. Germline V CDR1 and CDR2: SNHLY, FYNNEI. The CDR3 extends over 17 amino acids. Profiling relied on immunoSEQ multiplex PCR, and the TCRdb table lists in-frame clones only, not all of them. The data show a few million clones, 85% to 95% seen once. The sequence derives from a man aged 18 to 30 in good health. Some clones in this sample may be carry-over from other donors' samples. Source material: naive CD4+ T cells from PBMCs. Subset noted: CD45RA+ positively selected. The chain couples TRBV2 to TRBJ2-1; 12 bases are shared with TRBD2. The CDR3 is CASSQIGTSGYYNEQFF. CDR3 bases: TGTGCCAGCAGTCAAATCGGGACTAGCGGGTACTACAATGAGCAGTTCTTC.